These 15 T cell receptor beta chains were sequenced from one sample in a study of shared clonotypes between healthy human individuals. Produced via immunoSEQ multiplex PCR; TCRdb's table is partial and in-frame only. The repertoire holds 470,000 or so clones, with over 70% as singletons. The specimen sequenced was PBMCs. The receptors shown here come from a woman aged 40 to 50 in good health. Some clones in this sample may be carry-over from other donors' samples.

This sequence joins TRBV5-1 and TRBJ2-3, with D unresolved. This CDR3 spans 13 amino acids. Germline V lookup: CDR1 SGHRS, CDR2 YFSETQ. Trimming took 7 bases from V and 3 from J, leaving 12 bases between them. The CDR3 is CASSEARTDTQYF. For the CDR3, the DNA is TGCGCCAGCTCCGAAGCGAGAACAGATACGCAGTATTTT.

The gene calls are TRBV5-4 and TRBJ2-1, with 10 bases that match TRBD2. CDR3 length: 16 residues. The trim removed 0 bases at V and 7 bases at J, leaving 7 bases unmatched. Germline V gene lookup returns CDR1 SGHNT and CDR2 YYREEE (reference sequence). The chain's CDR3 is CASSLGGAGGLNEQFF. CDR3 DNA sequence: TGTGCCAGCAGCTTGGGGGGAGCGGGAGGGCTAAATGAGCAGTTCTTC. Looking up the rest from reference TRBV5-4 and TRBJ2-1 gives the full variable domain: ETGVTQSPTHLIKTRGQQVTLRCSSQSGHNTVSWYQQALGQGPQFIFQYYREEENGRGNFPPRFSGLQFPNYSSELNVNALELDDSALYLCASSLGGAGGLNEQFFGPGTRLTVL.

The CDR3 here is CASSLRTGSTDTQYF. CDR3 sequence (DNA): TGTGCCAGTAGTCTCCGGACAGGTAGCACAGATACGCAGTATTTT. The chain employs TRBV19 and TRBJ2-3, with 7 bases matching TRBD1. V lost 5 bases and J lost 0; bases outside the gene matches: 5. Germline V CDR1 and CDR2: LNHDA, SQIVND (reference sequence). This CDR3 region has 15 residues. Using reference TRBV19 and TRBJ2-3 for the parts outside the CDR3, the full variable domain is DGGITQSPKYLFRKEGQNVTLSCEQNLNHDAMYWYRQDPGQGLRLIYYSQIVNDFQKGDIAEGYSVSREKKESFPLTVTSAQKNPTAFYLCASSLRTGSTDTQYFGPGTRLTVL.

This chain connects TRBV18 to TRBJ2-5, with TRBD1 as a possible D gene (6 bases). Germline values: CDR1 KGHSH, CDR2 LQKENI. This CDR3 comprises 13 residues. V was cut by 4 bases and J by 1 base, with 7 bases left in between. The CDR3 is CASSRTAQETQYF. As DNA, the CDR3 is TGTGCCAGCTCACGGACAGCCCAAGAGACCCAGTACTTC.

The chain uses TRBV13 and TRBJ2-3; no definite D call. The CDR3 is 14 residues long. V was clipped by 5 bases and J by 9 bases, with 18 bases between them. From germline, CDR1 is PRHDT and CDR2 FYEKMQ (reference sequence). The CDR3 sequence is CASSARRIPPTQYF. CDR3 bases: TGTGCCAGCAGCGCCCGTCGAATCCCCCCCACGCAGTATTTT.

CDR3 residues: CASSRSYTSGSTDTQYF. For the CDR3, the DNA is TGCGCCAGCAGCCGCTCCTATACTAGCGGTAGCACAGATACGCAGTATTTT. The V call is TRBV4-1, the J call TRBJ2-3, with 8 bases identical to TRBD2. The CDR3 spans 17 residues. J was trimmed by 0 bases and V by 4 bases; bases with no gene match: 9. Germline assignment: CDR1 MGHRA and CDR2 YSYEKL.

This sequence joins TRBV4-3 and TRBJ2-3, with 8 bases fitting TRBD2. The length of the CDR3 is 16 residues. J gave up 5 bases and V 4 bases, and 11 bases lay outside the gene matches. Germline V lookup: CDR1 LGHNA, CDR2 YSLEER. This chain's CDR3 is CASSRGGAGAVDTQYF. In nucleotides, the CDR3 is TGCGCCAGCAGCCGCGGGGGAGCGGGAGCCGTAGATACGCAGTATTTT.

CDR3 region: CASGDRTSTDTQYF. CDR3 coding DNA: TGTGCCAGCGGGGACAGAACTAGCACAGATACGCAGTATTTT. The chain recombines TRBV2 with TRBJ2-3, with 7 bases identical to TRBD1. Germline trimming cut 8 bases from V and 0 bases from J; bases unmatched to any gene: 5. Germline values: CDR1 SNHLY, CDR2 FYNNEI. The CDR3 has 14 residues.

At least ten counts were recorded for this clone. Other DNA sequences in the sample encode the same CDR3. The V gene is TRBV7-7, the J gene TRBJ1-4; D perhaps matches TRBD1 (5 bases). Germline V lookup: CDR1 SSHAT, CDR2 FNYEAQ (reference sequence). CDR3 length: 13 amino acids. The V gene lost 5 bases and the J gene lost 8 bases, with 12 bases spanning the gap. CDR3 region: CASSAGVGEKLFF. The CDR3 region has the DNA TGTGCCAGCAGCGCGGGGGTTGGGGAAAAACTGTTTTTT. Drawing the rest from reference TRBV7-7 and TRBJ1-4, the complete variable domain is GAGVSQSPRYKVTKRGQDVTLRCDPISSHATLYWYQQALGQGPEFLTYFNYEAQPDKSGLPSDRFSAERPEGSISTLTIQRTEQRDSAMYRCASSAGVGEKLFFGSGTQLSVL.

Only one count was recorded for this clone. The genes are TRBV15 and TRBJ2-7, with D tentatively TRBD1 (6 bases). Germline CDR1 is LNHNV and CDR2 is YYDKDF (reference sequence). Trimming shortened V by 2 bases and J by 4 bases, and 30 bases separated the two germline ends. CDR3 length: 20 amino acids. The DNA of the CDR3 is TGTGCCACCAGCAGATACAGGGATTGGGGAGCGGTACCACATCGGTACGAGCAGTACTTC. Its protein product is CATSRYRDWGAVPHRYEQYF. Combining the CDR3 with reference TRBV15 and TRBJ2-7 gives the whole variable domain DAMVIQNPRYQVTQFGKPVTLSCSQTLNHNVMYWYQQKSSQAPKLLFHYYDKDFNNEADTPDNFQSRRPNTSFCFLDIRSPGLGDTAMYLCATSRYRDWGAVPHRYEQYFGPGTRLTVT.

As for this clone: The junction shows a germline mismatch at one end, possibly a read error. V gene TRBV5-3 combines with J gene TRBJ1-1; D ambiguous. TRBV5-3 is recorded as an ORF, its role being uncertain. The CDR3 runs 14 residues. DNA for the CDR3: TGTGCCAGCAGCTTAGGTCGAGGGAACACTGAAGCTTTCTTT. It yields the protein CASSLGRGNTEAFF.

The chain is built from TRBV11-3 and TRBJ2-5; 7 bases align to TRBD2. The J call is in doubt because the DNA end fits TRBJ2-7 better. The CDR3 runs 15 residues. Germline V gene lookup returns CDR1 SGHNT and CDR2 YENEEA. CDR3 loop: CASSPRAGVTYEQYF. CDR3 nucleotides: TGTGCCAGCAGCCCCCGGGCGGGAGTGACCTACGAGCAGTACTTC.

CDR3 sequence (DNA): TGTGCCACCGCTAATCCAGCGGGGGCATCGGATACGCAGTATTTT. Protein sequence: CATANPAGASDTQYF. The chain recombines TRBV6-6 with TRBJ2-3; 8 bases agree with TRBD2. This CDR3 contains 15 residues. Germline loops: CDR1 MNHNY, CDR2 SVGAGI (reference sequence). V lost 10 bases to trimming and J lost 6 bases; unmatched junction nucleotides: 15.

The rearrangement joins TRBV6-5 to TRBJ2-2; TRBD2 might be the D (5 bases). CDR3 length: 14 amino acids. V gave up 5 bases and J gave up 7 bases, with 14 bases separating them. Germline V gene lookup returns CDR1 MNHEY and CDR2 SVGAGI. Written as DNA, the CDR3 is TGTGCCAGCAGTAGGGCAACCGGGAACGGGGAGCTGTTTTTT. It specifies CASSRATGNGELFF.

The chain recombines TRBV13 with TRBJ2-7; 11 bases agree with TRBD2. CDR3 size: 16 residues. Germline values: CDR1 PRHDT, CDR2 FYEKMQ (reference sequence). The J segment lost 6 bases and the V segment lost 3 bases, leaving 10 bases of the junction unmatched. Here the CDR3 DNA reads TGTGCCAGCAGCTTCGAGATTAGCGGGAGGGTGTCCGAGCAGTACTTC. Its protein product is CASSFEISGRVSEQYF.